This T cell receptor beta chain was sequenced for a study of response to subunit inactivated influenza vaccine. Study findings and constraints: Authors suggested seasonal influenza vaccinations each recruit few new T cells.

As for this clonotype: Its antigen remains unknown.

TCRdb re-analysed the RT-PCR reads in MiXCR, keeping a single row per CDR3 protein. The sample contains about 800,000 distinct CDR3 sequences, 20% to 25% of which appear only once. Germline CDR1 is KGHSH and CDR2 is LQKENI. The CDR3 contains 15 residues. Trimming took 6 bases from V and 0 from J, leaving 15 bases between them. This sequence joins TRBV18 and TRBJ2-7; tentative D call: TRBD1 (5 bases). The source was PBMCs from blood, collected more than 4 days after vaccination. This clonotype was sampled from a man aged 50-60 years who received an inactivated influenza vaccine. In DNA, the CDR3 is TGTGCCAGCTCGCGGACACCAACGAGCTCCTACGAGCAGTACTTC. Protein sequence: CASSRTPTSSYEQYF.